What follows is one T cell receptor (beta chain) and its context. The CDR3 spans 17 residues. Germline values: CDR1 GTSNPN, CDR2 SVGIG (reference sequence). With V trimmed by 4 bases and J by 2 bases, 10 bases remained unmatched. This entry comes from a study of shared T cell receptors in the human thymus. The repertoire was sequenced with immunoSEQ multiplex PCR; TCRdb's copy has only in-frame clones and lacks some. The sample has about 660,000 clones, roughly 90% seen once. This same sample was also taken into another study, of human thymus T cells. That source adds: Corrective heart surgery yielded resections, and these provided the thymus tissue. Related studies found that unrelated individuals share highly overlapping thymic repertoires.

This clonotype originated in a boy in the first two years of life with a congenital heart defect. Sequencing input: thymocytes. The V call is TRBV30, the J call TRBJ2-7, with 14 bases lining up with TRBD2. The CDR3 sequence: CAWIPGTSGSGPYEQYF. In nucleotides, the CDR3 is TGTGCCTGGATTCCCGGGACTAGCGGGAGTGGCCCCTACGAGCAGTACTTC.